One TCR beta chain is described in this entry. Per the study methods: Counts of nucleated cells, estimated from reference gene primer amplification, were obtained. Measured with immunoSEQ multiplex PCR; TCRdb has only the in-frame clones, and not every one. The DNA gave D and trimming, while V, J and clone size come from that table. The repertoire holds some 200,000 clones, with about 85% as singletons. Germline assignment: CDR1 SGHDT and CDR2 YYEEEE. The junction had 11 bases not matched to a gene; V was cut back by 4 bases and J by 5 bases. The length of the CDR3 is 17 residues. The data were taken from a study of blood T cell repertoires in COVID-19. Background on the study: Italy, Spain and the United States were the sources of the convalescent and acute COVID-19 samples. T cells, B-cell-depleted T cells, or PBMCs provided the cDNA or gDNA that served as material.

The rearrangement links TRBV5-6 to TRBJ2-3; 12 bases are shared with TRBD2. The sequencing sample was made of peripheral blood. The clonotype was recovered from an elderly woman with acute or convalescent COVID-19. CDR3: CASSIRRLAGVQDTQYF. The CDR3 DNA sequence: TGTGCCAGCAGCATTCGGAGACTAGCGGGGGTGCAAGATACGCAGTATTTT.